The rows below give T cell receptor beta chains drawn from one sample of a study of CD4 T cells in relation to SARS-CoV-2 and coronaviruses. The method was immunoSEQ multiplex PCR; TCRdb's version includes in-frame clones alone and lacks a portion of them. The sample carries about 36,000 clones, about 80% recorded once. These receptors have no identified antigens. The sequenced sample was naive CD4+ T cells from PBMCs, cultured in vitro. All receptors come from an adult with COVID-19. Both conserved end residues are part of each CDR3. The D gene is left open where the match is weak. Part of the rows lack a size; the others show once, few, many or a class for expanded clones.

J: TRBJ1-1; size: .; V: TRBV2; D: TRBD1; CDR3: CASSLLQGANTEAFF; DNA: TGTGCCAGCAGCTTATTACAGGGGGCGAACACTGAAGCTTTCTTT
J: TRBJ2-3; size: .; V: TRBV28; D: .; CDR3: CASSSLGGKFTDTQYF; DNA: TGTGCCAGCAGCTCCCTTGGCGGGAAGTTCACAGATACGCAGTATTTT
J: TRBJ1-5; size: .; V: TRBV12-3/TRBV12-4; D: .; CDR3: CASSLGGGQPQHF; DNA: TGTGCCAGCAGCTTAGGCGGGGGTCAGCCCCAGCATTTT
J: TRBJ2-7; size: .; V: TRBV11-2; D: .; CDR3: CASSPLRGGSSYEQYF; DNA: TGTGCCAGCAGTCCACTGAGGGGCGGGTCCTCCTACGAGCAGTACTTC
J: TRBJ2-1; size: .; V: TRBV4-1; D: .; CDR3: CASSQEGLKYNEQFF; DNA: TGCGCCAGCAGCCAAGAGGGACTGAAATACAATGAGCAATTCTTC
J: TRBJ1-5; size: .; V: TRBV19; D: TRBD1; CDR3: CASSTTGGRWSNQPQHF; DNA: TGTGCCAGTAGTACTACAGGGGGCCGATGGAGTAATCAGCCCCAGCATTTT
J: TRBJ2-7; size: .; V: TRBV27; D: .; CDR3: CASSSPGESEQYF; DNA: TGTGCCAGCAGTTCCCCGGGGGAGTCAGAGCAGTACTTC
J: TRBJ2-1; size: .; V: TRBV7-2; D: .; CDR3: CASSLYASGNEQFF; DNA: TGTGCCAGCAGCTTATATGCCTCGGGGAATGAGCAGTTCTTC
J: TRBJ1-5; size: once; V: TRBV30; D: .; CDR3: CAWRIRGQRTYEPQHF; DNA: TGTGCCTGGAGGATCAGGGGACAAAGGACTTACGAGCCCCAGCATTTT
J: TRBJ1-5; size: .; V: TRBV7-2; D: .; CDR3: CASSLDGQYNQPQHF; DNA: TGTGCCAGCAGCTTAGATGGACAATACAATCAGCCCCAGCATTTT
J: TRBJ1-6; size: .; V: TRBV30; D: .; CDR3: CAWSVRSPSSPLHF; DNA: TGTGCCTGGAGTGTAAGGAGCCCTTCATCACCCCTCCACTTT
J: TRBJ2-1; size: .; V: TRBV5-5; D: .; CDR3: CASRPETRGNEQFF; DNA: TGTGCCAGCAGACCAGAGACCCGCGGTAATGAGCAGTTCTTC
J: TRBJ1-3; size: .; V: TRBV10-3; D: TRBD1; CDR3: CAISGQVSGNTIYF; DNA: TGTGCCATCAGCGGACAGGTTTCAGGAAACACCATATATTTT
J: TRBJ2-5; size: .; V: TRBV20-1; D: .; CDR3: CSATRQETQYF; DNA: TGCAGTGCTACCAGGCAAGAGACCCAGTACTTC
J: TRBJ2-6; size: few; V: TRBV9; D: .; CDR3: CASSETLGANVLTF; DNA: TGTGCCAGCAGCGAGACGCTGGGGGCCAACGTCCTGACTTTC
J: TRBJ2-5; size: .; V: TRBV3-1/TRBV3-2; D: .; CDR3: CASSQLAETQYF; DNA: TGTGCCAGCAGCCAACTCGCAGAGACCCAGTACTTC
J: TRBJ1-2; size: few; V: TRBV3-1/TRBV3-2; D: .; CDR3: CASSLGSANYGYTF; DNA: TGTGCCAGCAGCCTAGGGTCGGCTAACTATGGCTACACCTTC
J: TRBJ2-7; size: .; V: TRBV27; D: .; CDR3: CASRSDSLYEQYF; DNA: TGTGCCAGCAGATCAGACAGCCTCTACGAGCAGTACTTC
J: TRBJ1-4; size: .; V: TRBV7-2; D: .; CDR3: CASSSSGPNEKLFF; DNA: TGTGCCAGCAGCTCATCCGGGCCGAATGAAAAACTGTTTTTT
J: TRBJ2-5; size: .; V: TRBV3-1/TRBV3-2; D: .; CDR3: CASSHLGEQETQYF; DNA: TGTGCCAGCAGCCACCTGGGTGAGCAAGAGACCCAGTACTTC
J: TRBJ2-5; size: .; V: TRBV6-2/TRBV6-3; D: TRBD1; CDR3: CASSPGQGAGLIVETQYF; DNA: TGTGCCAGCAGTCCCGGACAGGGGGCAGGCTTAATTGTGGAGACCCAGTACTTC
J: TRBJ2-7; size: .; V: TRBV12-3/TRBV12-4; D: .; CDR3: CASSLVTDYEQYF; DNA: TGTGCCAGCAGTTTAGTAACGGATTACGAGCAGTACTTC
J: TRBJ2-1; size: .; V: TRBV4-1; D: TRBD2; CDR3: CASSQGYLLAGGADEQFF; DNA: TGCGCCAGCAGCCAAGGCTACCTACTAGCGGGAGGGGCTGATGAGCAGTTCTTC
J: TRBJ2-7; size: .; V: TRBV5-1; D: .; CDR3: CASSLAGGETYEQYF; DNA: TGCGCCAGCAGCTTGGCTGGCGGCGAGACCTACGAGCAGTACTTC
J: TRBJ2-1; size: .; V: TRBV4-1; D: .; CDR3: CASSQYPNPGEQFF; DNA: TGCGCCAGCAGCCAATATCCTAACCCGGGGGAGCAGTTCTTC
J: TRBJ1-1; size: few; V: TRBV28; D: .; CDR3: CAVEPAFNTEAFF; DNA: TGTGCCGTTGAACCCGCCTTCAACACTGAAGCTTTCTTT
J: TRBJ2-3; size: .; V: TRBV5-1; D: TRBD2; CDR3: CASSGLAGEDTQYF; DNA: TGCGCCAGCAGCGGTTTAGCGGGAGAGGATACGCAGTATTTT
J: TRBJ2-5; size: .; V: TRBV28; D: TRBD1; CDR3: CASSTIGTGEETQYF; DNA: TGTGCCAGCAGTACGATCGGGACAGGTGAAGAGACCCAGTACTTC
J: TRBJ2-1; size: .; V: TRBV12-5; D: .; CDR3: CASGDTSRGNYNEQFF; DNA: TGTGCTAGTGGTGATACTTCCCGGGGGAACTACAATGAGCAGTTCTTC